The rows below give T cell receptor beta chains drawn from one sample of a study of cytomegalovirus exposure and HLA in healthy donors. Method: immunoSEQ multiplex PCR; TCRdb's copy keeps in-frame clones and lacks some. The sample lists fewer than 350,000 clones; 88% were seen once. Source material: PBMCs. These receptors originate from a young woman in good health and CMV-seronegative. Each CDR3 is given with its conserved first and last residue. A D gene is named only where the DNA matches it firmly. Not every row has a clone size; where given, it reads once, few, many or a size class.

j_call d_call v_call clone_size cdr3_aa cdr3_nt
TRBJ2-2 NA TRBV29-1 NA CSVEGRVPGELFF TGCAGCGTTGAAGGCAGGGTCCCCGGGGAGCTGTTTTTT
TRBJ2-2 TRBD1 TRBV5-1 NA CASSTGTGGSGELFF TGCGCCAGCAGCACCGGGACAGGGGGCTCCGGGGAGCTGTTTTTT
TRBJ2-3 TRBD2 TRBV9 NA CASSAVGGSTDTQYF TGTGCCAGCAGCGCGGTGGGAGGGAGCACAGATACGCAGTATTTT
TRBJ2-6 NA TRBV27 NA CASSTSGSGANVLTF TGTGCCAGCAGTACCTCAGGTTCCGGGGCCAACGTCCTGACTTTC
TRBJ2-7 TRBD2 TRBV27 NA CASSLGGRAEKVYEQYF TGTGCCAGCAGTTTGGGAGGGAGGGCTGAAAAAGTGTACGAGCAGTACTTC
TRBJ2-5 TRBD1 TRBV6-5 NA CASSRQGRGETQYF TGTGCCAGCAGCAGACAGGGTCGAGGAGAGACCCAGTACTTC
TRBJ1-2 TRBD1 TRBV2 NA CASSEKPGQSYGYTF TGTGCCAGCAGTGAGAAACCGGGACAGTCATATGGCTACACCTTC
TRBJ2-3 TRBD1 TRBV7-9 NA CASRRDRARQYF TGTGCCAGCAGGCGGGACAGGGCAAGGCAGTATTTT
TRBJ1-4 NA TRBV11-2 NA CASRYNGGLNEKLFF TGTGCCAGCAGATACAACGGGGGACTAAATGAAAAACTGTTTTTT
TRBJ2-1 NA TRBV4-1 few CASSQGSAASSYNEQFF TGCGCCAGCAGCCAAGGGTCTGCGGCAAGCTCCTACAATGAGCAGTTCTTC
TRBJ2-5 NA TRBV28 NA CASGTEETQYF TGTGCCAGCGGTACGGAAGAGACCCAGTACTTC
TRBJ2-5 NA TRBV2 NA CASKSTGVQETQYF TGTGCCAGCAAGTCGACAGGAGTCCAAGAGACCCAGTACTTC
TRBJ2-7 NA TRBV15 NA CATSTDRGLRRYEQYF TGTGCCACCAGCACGGACAGAGGGCTGAGACGCTACGAGCAGTACTTC
TRBJ2-7 NA TRBV6-9 NA CATFYGAQKDEQYF TGTGCCACCTTTTATGGGGCCCAAAAGGATGAGCAGTACTTC
TRBJ1-5 NA TRBV28 NA CASRAVSPGGFSNQPQHF TGTGCCAGCAGGGCGGTTAGTCCCGGGGGTTTTAGCAATCAGCCCCAGCATTTT
TRBJ1-3 NA TRBV4-1 NA CASSQGSTRVSGNTIYF TGCGCCAGCAGCCAAGGGTCGACCAGGGTCTCTGGAAACACCATATATTTT
TRBJ1-4 NA TRBV28 NA CASSGLLGEKLFF TGTGCCAGCAGTGGACTTCTAGGGGAAAAACTGTTTTTT
TRBJ2-7 TRBD2 TRBV28 NA CASSLPWGGSSYEQYF TGTGCCAGCAGTTTACCGTGGGGGGGTAGCTCCTACGAGCAGTACTTC
TRBJ2-7 NA TRBV7-9 NA CASSLASGSYEQYF TGTGCCAGCAGCTTAGCTAGCGGCTCCTACGAGCAGTACTTC
TRBJ2-1 NA TRBV7-8 NA CASSLGLGYEQFF TGTGCCAGCAGCTTGGGACTTGGATATGAGCAGTTCTTC
TRBJ2-3 TRBD2 TRBV28 NA CALTSGTDTQYF TGCGCGCTGACTAGCGGGACAGATACGCAGTATTTT
TRBJ2-7 NA TRBV14 NA CASSQFRGEQYF TGTGCCAGCAGCCAATTTAGGGGCGAGCAGTACTTC
TRBJ2-7 NA TRBV28 NA CASSWGGAGNEQYF TGTGCCAGCTCATGGGGGGGGGCGGGAAACGAGCAGTACTTC
TRBJ1-2 NA TRBV9 NA CASSGAVRGYGYTF TGTGCCAGCAGCGGGGCGGTGCGGGGCTATGGCTACACCTTC
TRBJ2-1 TRBD2 TRBV4-1 few CASSLLTSGRGNEQFF TGCGCCAGCAGCCTTCTGACTAGCGGGAGGGGCAATGAGCAGTTCTTC
TRBJ1-2 NA TRBV20-1 NA CSASYYGYTF TGCAGTGCTAGCTACTATGGCTACACCTTC
TRBJ1-2 NA TRBV25-1 NA CASTGGQGRGYTF TGTGCCAGCACTGGAGGGCAGGGTCGGGGCTACACCTTC
TRBJ2-1 TRBD1 TRBV6-1 NA CASSDPVDRGDNEQFF TGTGCCAGCAGTGACCCTGTGGACAGGGGAGACAATGAGCAGTTCTTC
TRBJ2-3 NA TRBV2 NA CASSAERSSTDTQYF TGTGCCAGCAGTGCTGAGCGGAGCAGCACAGATACGCAGTATTTT
TRBJ1-2 NA TRBV6-1 NA CASRRDNSNYGYTF TGTGCCAGCAGAAGGGACAACTCTAACTATGGCTACACCTTC
TRBJ2-7 TRBD1 TRBV4-1 once CASSSRDRGERPYEQYF TGCGCCAGCAGCTCCCGGGACAGGGGGGAGAGGCCCTACGAGCAGTACTTC
TRBJ2-3 NA TRBV5-1 NA CASSLGTSTDTQYF TGCGCCAGCAGCTTGGGGACAAGCACAGATACGCAGTATTTT
TRBJ2-6 NA TRBV15 NA CATSYHVVRSAGANVLTF TGTGCCACCAGCTACCACGTGGTAAGATCGGCTGGGGCCAACGTCCTGACTTTC
TRBJ2-7 TRBD1 TRBV5-8 NA CASSPGTGTYEQYF TGTGCCAGCAGCCCAGGGACAGGGACTTACGAGCAGTACTTC
TRBJ1-1 NA TRBV14 NA CASSPHTGTLNTEAFF TGTGCCAGCAGCCCACATACCGGGACTTTGAACACTGAAGCTTTCTTT
TRBJ2-7 TRBD2 TRBV10-3 NA CATRAGAAYEQYF TGTGCCACGCGAGCGGGAGCAGCCTACGAGCAGTACTTC
TRBJ1-1 TRBD1 TRBV9 NA CASSPRPGTGANTEAFF TGTGCCAGCAGCCCTCGTCCCGGGACAGGGGCGAACACTGAAGCTTTCTTT
TRBJ2-1 TRBD2 TRBV28 NA CASSIGGSHEQFF TGTGCCAGCAGTATTGGCGGGAGCCATGAGCAGTTCTTC
TRBJ2-2 TRBD1 TRBV7-2 NA CASSSGTGGVGELFF TGTGCCAGCAGCTCCGGGACAGGGGGAGTCGGGGAGCTGTTTTTT
TRBJ1-2 TRBD1 TRBV6-5 NA CASSYSRVGGVYGYTF TGTGCCAGCAGTTACTCCCGGGTAGGGGGCGTCTATGGCTACACCTTC